Below, 5 T cell receptor beta chains from the same sample are listed, as sequenced in a study of monozygotic twins with inflammatory bowel disease. From the 5' RACE reads, TCRdb lists one entry per CDR3 protein and no DNA. This repertoire includes roughly 300,000 distinct CDR3 sequences. Sample: blood. The receptor source for this set is a human donor with ulcerative colitis or Crohn's disease, or a healthy co-twin of an affected twin (not recorded which).

This chain's CDR3 is CASSHVGGSYNEQFF. V is TRBV14 and J is TRBJ2-1; TCRdb designates TRBD2, a call that cannot be tested without DNA. This CDR3 comprises 15 residues. Per germline, CDR1 SGHDN and CDR2 FVKESK.

V and J are TRBV5-4 and TRBJ1-5. Germline V CDR1 and CDR2: SGHNT, YYREEE (reference sequence). The CDR3 has 15 residues. The CDR3 reads CASSPGATSNQPQHF.

The V gene is TRBV28, the J gene TRBJ2-7; there is no DNA to check the TCRdb D call of TRBD2. CDR1 and CDR2 from the germline V gene are MDHEN and SYDVKM. The CDR3 runs 13 residues. This chain's CDR3 is CASSRPRDYEQYF.

The chain employs TRBV20-1 and TRBJ2-7. Germline V gene lookup returns CDR1 DFQATT and CDR2 SNEGSKA (reference sequence). The CDR3 runs 16 residues. CDR3 region: CSATTFNSGFSYEQYF.

The chain's CDR3 is CASSWTFPGEQYF. V is TRBV12-3 or TRBV12-4 and J is TRBJ2-7; the D call of TRBD1 rests on TCRdb alone, since no DNA is present to check it. The CDR3 totals 13 residues.